This T cell receptor beta chain stems from a study of cytomegalovirus exposure and HLA in healthy donors. This PCR relied on a set of 60 Vbeta primers and 13 Jbeta primers. Repertoires were generated with immunoSEQ multiplex PCR, while TCRdb's copy carries only in-frame clones and drops some. Its table records 150,000 to 200,000 clones. The CDR3 length is 19 residues. Germline V gene sequence: CDR1 WSHSY, CDR2 SAAADI. J gave up 4 bases and V 0 bases, and 8 bases lay outside the gene matches. This clonotype was sampled from a man aged 25-45 years in good health and CMV-seronegative. V usage is TRBV10-2 and J usage is TRBJ2-2; 13 positions match TRBD2. Material: PBMCs. The CDR3 is CASSESTGLAGLGTGELFF. In DNA form, the CDR3 reads TGCGCCAGCAGTGAGTCGACGGGACTAGCGGGGTTGGGCACCGGGGAGCTGTTTTTT.